This TCR beta chain was obtained from a study of neoadjuvant anti-PD-1 for oral cavity cancer. Study context: Patients without progression got a fourth dose around day 43.

CDR1 is SGHNT and CDR2 is YYREEE in the germline V gene (reference sequence). Trimming stripped 4 bases from V and 0 bases from J, with 16 bases between. This CDR3 is built from 16 residues. Clones were read by immunoSEQ multiplex PCR, and TCRdb kept only the in-frame ones, dropping some. Found here are approximately 13,000 clones, over 60% of them singletons; the top ten hold approximately 3%. Indicated time point: after neoadjuvant nivolumab, at surgical resection. Patients were newly diagnosed with stage II-IVA oral cavity squamous cell carcinoma without prior systemic or radiation treatment. The sequenced sample was PBMCs, obtained after nivolumab (anti-PD-1) treatment. This receptor was taken from a person between 35 and 79 years old with oral cavity squamous cell carcinoma. The chain couples TRBV5-4 to TRBJ2-5; possible D gene TRBD2, 5 bases. The DNA for the CDR3 is TGTGCCAGCAGCCCCCTACCTTCGGGGTACCAAGAGACCCAGTACTTC. This gives the protein CASSPLPSGYQETQYF.